This entry is about one TCR beta chain. The data stem from a study of yellow fever vaccine responses in identical twins. TCRdb ran MiXCR on the RT-PCR reads and lists one entry per CDR3 protein. The sample lists about 20,000 distinct CDR3 sequences, approximately 72% occurring once. The CDR3 covers 13 residues. Germline CDR1 and CDR2: PRHDT and FYEKMQ (reference sequence). Unmatched junction bases numbered 7, after V lost 7 bases and J lost 8 bases. The starting material was T cells from blood (PBMCs), unsorted or a sorted subset (not recorded which), obtained before or after yellow fever vaccination (not recorded which). The chain carries TRBV13 and TRBJ2-1, with TRBD2 matching over 8 bases. This clonotype was sampled from a woman aged 18-30 years who received the yellow fever vaccine. The CDR3 DNA follows: TGTGCCAGCATGAGCGGGGGCTCCGATGAGCAGTTCTTC. Residues: CASMSGGSDEQFF.